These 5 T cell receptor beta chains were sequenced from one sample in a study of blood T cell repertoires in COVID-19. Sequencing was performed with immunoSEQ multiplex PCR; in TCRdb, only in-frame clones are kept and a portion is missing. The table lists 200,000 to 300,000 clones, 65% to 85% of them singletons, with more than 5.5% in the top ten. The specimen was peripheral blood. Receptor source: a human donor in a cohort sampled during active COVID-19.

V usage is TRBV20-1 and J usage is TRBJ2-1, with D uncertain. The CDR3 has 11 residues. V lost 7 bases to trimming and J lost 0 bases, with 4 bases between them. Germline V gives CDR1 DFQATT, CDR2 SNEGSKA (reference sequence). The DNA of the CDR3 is TGCAGTGTCAGCTCCTACAATGAGCAGTTCTTC. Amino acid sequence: CSVSSYNEQFF.

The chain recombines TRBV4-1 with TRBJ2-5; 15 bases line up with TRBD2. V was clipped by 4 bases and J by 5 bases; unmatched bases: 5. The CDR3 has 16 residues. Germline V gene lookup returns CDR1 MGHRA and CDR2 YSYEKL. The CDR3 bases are TGCGCCAGCAGCCGGGGGACTAGCGGGGGGCAGGAGACCCAGTACTTC. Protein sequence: CASSRGTSGGQETQYF.

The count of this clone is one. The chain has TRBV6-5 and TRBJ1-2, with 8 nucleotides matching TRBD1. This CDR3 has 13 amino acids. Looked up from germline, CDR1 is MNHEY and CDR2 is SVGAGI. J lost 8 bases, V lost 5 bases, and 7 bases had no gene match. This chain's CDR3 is CASSPTGADGYTF. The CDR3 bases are TGTGCCAGCAGTCCGACAGGGGCAGACGGCTACACCTTC.

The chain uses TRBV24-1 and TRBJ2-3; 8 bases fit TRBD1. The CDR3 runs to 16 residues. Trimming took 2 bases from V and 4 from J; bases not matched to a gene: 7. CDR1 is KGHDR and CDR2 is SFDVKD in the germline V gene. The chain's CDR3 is CATSDWATGESDTQYF. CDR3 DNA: TGTGCCACCAGTGATTGGGCGACAGGGGAATCAGATACGCAGTATTTT.

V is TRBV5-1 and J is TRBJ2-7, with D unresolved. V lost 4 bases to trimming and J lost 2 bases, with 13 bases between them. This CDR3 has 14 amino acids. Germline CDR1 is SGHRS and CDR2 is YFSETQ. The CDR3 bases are TGCGCCAGCAGCCCCGGGTTAAACACCTACGAGCAGTACTTC. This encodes CASSPGLNTYEQYF.